The 10 T cell receptor beta chains reported below all come from one sample, sequenced in a study of Ad26.COV2.S vaccination and SARS-CoV-2 variants. The treatment was: some 20 received Ad26.COV2.S at low or high dose, single or two shots; 5 received placebo; per-sample allocation not given. At day 63 after the first vaccine or placebo injection, samples were drawn. Here immunoSEQ multiplex PCR was the method, and the copy in TCRdb shows in-frame clones only, minus some. The sample has around 250,000 clones, approximately 87% seen once. The sequencing used peripheral blood, collected in a trial of Ad26.COV2.S vaccine versus placebo. These receptors all come from a person between 18 and 59 years old who received the Ad26.COV2.S COVID-19 vaccine or a placebo.

This chain uses TRBV9 with TRBJ1-2; D ambiguous. Germline values: CDR1 SGDLS, CDR2 YYNGEE. This CDR3 has 15 amino acids. The V end was cut by 0 bases, the J end by 8 bases, with 17 bases between. The CDR3 DNA follows: TGTGCCAGCAGCGTAGATGCCCAGTTGTCGCTGGGCTACACCTTC. Translating it yields CASSVDAQLSLGYTF.

J is TRBJ1-1 and V is TRBV9; a weak D match, TRBD1 (6 bases). The CDR3 is made up of 14 amino acids. Looked up from germline, CDR1 is SGDLS and CDR2 is YYNGEE. V shed 4 bases and J shed 5 bases, with 15 bases lying between them. The CDR3 loop is CASSPTGLDTEAFF. CDR3 coding DNA: TGTGCCAGCAGCCCCACAGGGTTGGATACTGAAGCTTTCTTT.

This clone has only one observation. The chain couples TRBV7-9 to TRBJ2-7; TRBD1 matches 9 bases. Germline V lookup: CDR1 SEHNR, CDR2 FQNEAQ (reference sequence). This CDR3 spans 16 amino acids. V lost 1 base and J lost 2; bases outside the gene matches: 6. This CDR3 is CASSLGGQGPTYEQYF. The DNA for the CDR3 is TGTGCCAGCAGCTTAGGGGGACAGGGTCCTACCTACGAGCAGTACTTC.

The CDR3 coding sequence is TGTGCCACCAGTGAACCAGGGGGCTCGAAAGATACGCAGTATTTT. It codes for CATSEPGGSKDTQYF. V and J are TRBV24-1 and TRBJ2-3; the match to TRBD1 covers 8 bases. The CDR3 contains 15 residues. The V and J ends lost 4 bases and 5 bases, in that order; junction bases with no gene match: 7. Per germline, CDR1 KGHDR and CDR2 SFDVKD.

This clone came up a few times. The chain links TRBV2 to TRBJ1-1; a possible D gene is TRBD1 (6 bases). Trimming left V 6 bases short and J 1 base short, with 9 bases between. Germline CDR1 is SNHLY and CDR2 is FYNNEI. CDR3 length equals 13 residues. The CDR3 bases are TGTGCCAGCAGGGACAGCCCGAACACTGAAGCTTTCTTT. Its translation: CASRDSPNTEAFF.

This clone was detected only once. V is TRBV27 and J is TRBJ1-2; TRBD1 matches 7 bases. The germline V gene has CDR1 MNHEY and CDR2 SMNVEV (reference sequence). The CDR3 is 13 residues long. Trimming cost V 6 bases and J 5 bases; bases outside gene matches: 6. The CDR3 reads CASSWEGAYGYTF. CDR3 bases: TGTGCCAGCAGCTGGGAGGGGGCGTATGGCTACACCTTC.

The rearrangement links TRBV4-3 to TRBJ2-2; no clear D gene. Germline assignment: CDR1 LGHNA and CDR2 YSLEER. V gave up 1 base and J gave up 6 bases, with 18 bases separating them. The CDR3 is 17 amino acids. This CDR3 reads CASSQAPWGWSSGELFF. The DNA for the CDR3 is TGCGCCAGCAGCCAAGCCCCGTGGGGATGGTCGTCCGGGGAGCTGTTTTTT.

This clone was observed once. V gene TRBV7-9 combines with J gene TRBJ1-1; D ambiguous. Germline CDR1 and CDR2: SEHNR and FQNEAQ (reference sequence). V was pared by 11 bases and J by 5 bases, with 12 bases between. The CDR3 covers 11 residues. The CDR3 spells CAGMAGTEAFF. The CDR3, as DNA: TGTGCCGGAATGGCCGGTACTGAAGCTTTCTTT.

This chain links TRBV27 with TRBJ2-1; 16 positions match TRBD2. The CDR3 runs 19 residues. V was clipped by 2 bases and J by 6 bases; unmatched bases: 10. Germline CDR1 MNHEY, CDR2 SMNVEV (reference sequence). CDR3: CASSLRGTSGRAHGNEQFF. CDR3 DNA: TGTGCCAGCAGTTTACGGGGGACTAGCGGGAGGGCCCATGGCAATGAGCAGTTCTTC.

This chain connects TRBV14 to TRBJ2-3; D tentatively reads TRBD1 or TRBD2 (7 bases each). V dropped 2 bases and J dropped 3 bases, with 12 bases sitting between them. The CDR3 is 15 amino acids. Germline CDR1 SGHDN, CDR2 FVKESK. The CDR3 DNA reads as TGTGCCAGCAGCCAACATCAGGGGGGGACAGATACGCAGTATTTT. Protein sequence: CASSQHQGGTDTQYF.